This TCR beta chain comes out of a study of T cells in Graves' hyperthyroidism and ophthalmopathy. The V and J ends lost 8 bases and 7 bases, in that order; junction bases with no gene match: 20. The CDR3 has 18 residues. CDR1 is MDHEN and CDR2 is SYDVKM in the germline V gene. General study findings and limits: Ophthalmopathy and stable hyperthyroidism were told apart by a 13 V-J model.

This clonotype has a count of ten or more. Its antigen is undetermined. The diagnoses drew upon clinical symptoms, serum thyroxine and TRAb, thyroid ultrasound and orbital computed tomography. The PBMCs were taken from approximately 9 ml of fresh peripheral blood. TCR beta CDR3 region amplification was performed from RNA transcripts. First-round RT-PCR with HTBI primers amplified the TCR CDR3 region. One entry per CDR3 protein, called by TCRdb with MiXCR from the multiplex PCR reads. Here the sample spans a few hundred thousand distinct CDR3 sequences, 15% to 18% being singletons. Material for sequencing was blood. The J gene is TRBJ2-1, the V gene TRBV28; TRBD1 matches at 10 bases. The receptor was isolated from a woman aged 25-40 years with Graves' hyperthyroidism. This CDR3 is CASQIRTGGLLRGNEQFF. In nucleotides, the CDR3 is TGTGCCAGCCAAATTCGGACAGGGGGACTTCTGCGGGGGAATGAGCAGTTCTTC.